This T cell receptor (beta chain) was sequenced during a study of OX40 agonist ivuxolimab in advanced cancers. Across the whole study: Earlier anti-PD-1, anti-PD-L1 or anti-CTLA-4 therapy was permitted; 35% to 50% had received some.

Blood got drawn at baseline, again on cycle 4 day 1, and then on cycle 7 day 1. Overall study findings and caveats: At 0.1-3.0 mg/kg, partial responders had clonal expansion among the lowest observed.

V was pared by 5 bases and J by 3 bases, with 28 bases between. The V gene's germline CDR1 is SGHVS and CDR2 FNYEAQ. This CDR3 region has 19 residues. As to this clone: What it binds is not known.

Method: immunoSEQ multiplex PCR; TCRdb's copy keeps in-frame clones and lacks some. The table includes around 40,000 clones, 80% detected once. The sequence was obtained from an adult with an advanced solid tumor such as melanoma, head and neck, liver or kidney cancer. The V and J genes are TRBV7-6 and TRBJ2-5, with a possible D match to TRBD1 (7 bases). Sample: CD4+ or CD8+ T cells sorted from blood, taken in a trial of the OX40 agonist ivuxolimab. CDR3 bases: TGTGCCAGCAGCCCAAAGGCCGGACAGGACTATATCCGGGAAGAGACCCAGTACTTC. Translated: CASSPKAGQDYIREETQYF. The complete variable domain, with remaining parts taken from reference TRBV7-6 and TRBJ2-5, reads GAGVSQSPRYKVTKRGQDVALRCDPISGHVSLYWYRQALGQGPEFLTYFNYEAQQDKSGLPNDRFSAERPEGSISTLTIQRTEQRDSAMYRCASSPKAGQDYIREETQYFGPGTRLLVL.